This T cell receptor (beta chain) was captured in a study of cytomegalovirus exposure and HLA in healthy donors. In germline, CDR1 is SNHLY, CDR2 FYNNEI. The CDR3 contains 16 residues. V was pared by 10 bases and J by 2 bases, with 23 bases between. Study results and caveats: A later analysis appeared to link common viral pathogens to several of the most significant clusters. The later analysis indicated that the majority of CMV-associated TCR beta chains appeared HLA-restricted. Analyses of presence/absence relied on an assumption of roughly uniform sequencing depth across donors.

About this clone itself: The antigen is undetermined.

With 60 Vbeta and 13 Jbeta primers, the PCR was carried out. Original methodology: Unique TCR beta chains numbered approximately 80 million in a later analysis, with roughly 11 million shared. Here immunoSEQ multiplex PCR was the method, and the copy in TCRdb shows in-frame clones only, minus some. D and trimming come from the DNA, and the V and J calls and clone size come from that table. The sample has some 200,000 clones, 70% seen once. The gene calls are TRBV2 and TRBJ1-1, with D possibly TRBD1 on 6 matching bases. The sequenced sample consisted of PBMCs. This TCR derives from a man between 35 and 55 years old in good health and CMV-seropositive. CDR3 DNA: TGTGCCATCTGGGGGGGGCCGATAGGATATAACACTGAAGCTTTCTTT. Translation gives CAIWGGPIGYNTEAFF.